A selection of T cell receptor beta chains follows, all from one sample in a study of vaccination effects on CD4 cells after COVID-19. Generated by immunoSEQ multiplex PCR, the TCRdb table keeps only in-frame clones and is missing some. The sample yields 15,000 to 20,000 clones, roughly 72% seen once. No antigen has been identified for these receptors. Sequences were derived from CD4+ T cells from PBMCs cultured with SARS-CoV-2 spike peptides, sampled before COVID-19 vaccination. The source of these receptors is a human donor who had a prior SARS-CoV-2 infection. Each CDR3 is given with its conserved first and last residue. D genes are given only for firm matches. Clone sizes are given selectively: once, few, many, or a class where the clone is expanded.

clone_size	v_call	j_call	d_call	cdr3_nt	cdr3_aa
-	TRBV27	TRBJ1-4	-	TGTGCCAGCAGTTTGTTCCGGGACCCTGTTGAAAAACTGTTTTTT	CASSLFRDPVEKLFF
-	TRBV2	TRBJ2-2	-	TGTGCCAGCAGTGTCGAGGGTACCGGGGAGCTGTTTTTT	CASSVEGTGELFF
-	TRBV5-1	TRBJ2-3	TRBD2	TGCGCCAGCAGCTTGAATCGCGGGGGTGCAGATACGCAGTATTTT	CASSLNRGGADTQYF
-	TRBV2	TRBJ2-2	TRBD1	TGTGCCAGCAGGGAACAGGGGGCGAGCACCGGGGAGCTGTTTTTT	CASREQGASTGELFF
few	TRBV7-9	TRBJ2-2	-	TGTGCCGCGGACGCAGGCGGGGAGCTGTTTTTT	CAADAGGELFF
few	TRBV5-1	TRBJ2-7	-	TGCGCCAGAGTTAGGGGGGGTGTGGGGTACTTC	CARVRGGVGYF
-	TRBV10-3	TRBJ2-1	-	TGTGCCATCAGTGAGCAAGGGTTCCGCGAGCAGTTCTTC	CAISEQGFREQFF
few	TRBV5-6	TRBJ1-2	-	TGTGCCAGCAGTTGGGGGCCACCTGCCGAACATGGCTACACCTTC	CASSWGPPAEHGYTF
-	TRBV27	TRBJ2-7	TRBD2	TGTGCCAGCAGTCCAGAAAGCGGGAGGCTCTACGAGCAGTACTTC	CASSPESGRLYEQYF
-	TRBV9	TRBJ2-1	TRBD2	TGTGCCAGCAGCGTGCGACTAGCGGGAAAAAATGAGCAGTTCTTC	CASSVRLAGKNEQFF
-	TRBV5-1	TRBJ2-3	TRBD2	TGCGCCAGCAGCTTGCGGGTAGCGGGGGAGTCCCTAACTAGCACAGATACGCAGTATTTT	CASSLRVAGESLTSTDTQYF
-	TRBV10-3	TRBJ1-6	TRBD1	TGTGCCATCAAAACAGGGGACTCACCCCTCCACTTT	CAIKTGDSPLHF
-	TRBV6-5	TRBJ2-3	-	TGTGCCAGCAGACCCGGGGCCTACACAGATACGCAGTATTTT	CASRPGAYTDTQYF
-	TRBV7-8	TRBJ2-3	TRBD2	TGTGCCAGCAGCATGAGCGGGGGTGGCGCAGATACGCAGTATTTT	CASSMSGGGADTQYF
-	TRBV5-1	TRBJ1-1	-	TGCGCCAGCAGCTTGCAGGACTCGAACACTGAAGCTTTCTTT	CASSLQDSNTEAFF
-	TRBV15	TRBJ2-1	TRBD2	TGTGCCACCAGCAGAGATATGACTAGCTTGGATGAGCAGTTCTTC	CATSRDMTSLDEQFF
-	TRBV9	TRBJ2-2	-	TGTGCCCCCGCCGCCGGACATCCGAACACCGGGGAGCTGTTTTTT	CAPAAGHPNTGELFF
-	TRBV28	TRBJ1-4	-	TGTGCCAGCAGCCTCAGGACAGTAACTGAAAAACTGTTTTTT	CASSLRTVTEKLFF
-	TRBV6-2/TRBV6-3	TRBJ2-5	TRBD2	TGTGCCAGCAGTTACCCGATACCTCTACTAGCGCCGGGACAAGAGACCCAGTACTTC	CASSYPIPLLAPGQETQYF
-	TRBV2	TRBJ1-5	-	TGTGCCAGCACTCTGTGGCCGAACTCCGGTCAGCCCCAGCATTTT	CASTLWPNSGQPQHF
once	TRBV7-9	TRBJ2-1	-	TGTGCCAGCAGCGGGTTTGATGAGCAGTTCTTC	CASSGFDEQFF
-	TRBV20-1	TRBJ2-1	-	TGCAGTGCCGCGGGACTTAAGCAGTTCTTC	CSAAGLKQFF
-	TRBV11-3	TRBJ2-5	-	TGTGCCAGCAGCTTACGTGGGGGCTTACACCAAGAGACCCAGTACTTC	CASSLRGGLHQETQYF
-	TRBV20-1	TRBJ2-5	-	TGCAGTGCTAACAGAGGAGAGACCCAGTACTTC	CSANRGETQYF
-	TRBV7-9	TRBJ2-2	-	TGTGCCAGCAGCTTAGCGGGCCGGACCGGGGAGCTGTTTTTT	CASSLAGRTGELFF
-	TRBV6-5	TRBJ2-5	TRBD2	TGTGCCAGCAGTTACGGGACTAGCCAAGAGACCCAGTACTTC	CASSYGTSQETQYF
-	TRBV11-2	TRBJ2-5	-	TGTGCCAGCAGCTTATTTCGTGGGTTTGAGACCCAGTACTTC	CASSLFRGFETQYF
-	TRBV6-6	TRBJ2-2	-	TGTGCCAGCTCATGGATACCTGCGAACACCGGGGAGCTGTTTTTT	CASSWIPANTGELFF
-	TRBV9	TRBJ2-6	-	TGTGCCAGCAGTGATACCTCTGGGGCCAACGTCCTGACTTTC	CASSDTSGANVLTF